This T cell receptor beta chain was captured in a study of monozygotic twins with inflammatory bowel disease. The study, taken as a whole, reports: No single strong signal or clonotype associated with IBD was supported. Patients with IBD had less TCRbeta diversity (inverse Simpson) than their healthy co-twins. IBD patients exhibited fewer clonotypes shared with other individuals than healthy twins, particularly with disease activity.

TCRdb re-called the 5' RACE reads and shows each CDR3 protein once, DNA omitted. The sample includes about 300,000 distinct CDR3 sequences. Comments on this clonotype: As yet, its antigen is unknown.

The clonotype was recovered from a human donor with ulcerative colitis or Crohn's disease, or a healthy co-twin of an affected twin (not recorded which). The sequenced sample was blood.

CDR3 sequence reads: CASSRSRGGSYEQYF. The rearrangement links TRBV4-1 to TRBJ2-7; no DNA is available, so the TRBD1 call from TCRdb remains unchecked. Germline loops: CDR1 MGHRA, CDR2 YSYEKL. The CDR3 is 15 residues long.